What follows are 7 T cell receptor beta chains derived from one specimen sequenced in a study of blood T cell repertoires in COVID-19. Sequencing was performed with immunoSEQ multiplex PCR; in TCRdb, only in-frame clones are kept and a portion is missing. Found here are 250,000 to 350,000 clones, about 88% of them singletons; the top ten hold about 11%. Sequences were obtained from peripheral blood. The source is a woman in her 30s with COVID-19, enrolled during active disease.

The J gene is TRBJ2-7, the V gene TRBV27, with a tentative D call TRBD1 (6 bases). The CDR3 has 13 residues. Germline CDR1 MNHEY, CDR2 SMNVEV (reference sequence). V shed 4 bases and J shed 1 base, with 8 bases lying between them. Here the CDR3 reads CASSYQGSYEQYF. In nucleotides, the CDR3 is TGTGCCAGCAGTTATCAGGGGTCCTACGAGCAGTACTTC.

This chain links TRBV13 with TRBJ1-6, with 9 nucleotides matching TRBD1. CDR3 size: 14 residues. With V trimmed by 5 bases and J by 10 bases, 6 bases remained unmatched. Germline values: CDR1 PRHDT, CDR2 FYEKMQ (reference sequence). The CDR3 DNA reads TGTGCCAGCAGCCTCGGGACAGGGCGGTCACCCCTCCACTTT. Translating gives CASSLGTGRSPLHF.

This chain uses TRBV5-1 with TRBJ2-1; 8 bases line up with TRBD2. Unmatched junction bases numbered 6, after V lost 0 bases and J lost 4 bases. The CDR3 is 16 residues long. The germline V gene has CDR1 SGHRS and CDR2 YFSETQ. CDR3 DNA: TGCGCCAGCAGCTTGGGGAGCGGGAGTCGTTACAATGAGCAGTTCTTC. This translates into CASSLGSGSRYNEQFF.

This chain connects TRBV29-1 to TRBJ2-7, with 8 bases identical to TRBD2. The CDR3 is made up of 13 amino acids. Germline V gene data show CDR1 as SQVTM and CDR2 as ANQGSEA. V shed 2 bases and J 7 bases; nucleotides not matched to a gene: 7. The CDR3, as DNA: TGCAGCGTTGAATTAAGAGTAGCGGGGGAGCAGTACTTC. Protein: CSVELRVAGEQYF.

The J gene is TRBJ2-7, the V gene TRBV11-2; 8 bases agree with TRBD2. J lost 7 bases, V lost 1 base, and 12 bases had no gene match. Germline loops: CDR1 SGHAT, CDR2 FQNNGV. The CDR3 length is 16 residues. The CDR3 is CASSLAGGDPETEQYF. The CDR3 coding sequence is TGTGCCAGCAGCTTAGCGGGGGGGGACCCGGAGACGGAGCAGTACTTC.

The rearrangement joins TRBV5-5 to TRBJ1-6; 11 positions agree with TRBD1. The length of the CDR3 is 15 residues. Per the germline V gene, CDR1 is SGHKS and CDR2 is YYEKEE (reference sequence). The J segment lost 9 bases and the V segment lost 4 bases, leaving 6 bases of the junction unmatched. The CDR3 is CASSAAGTGGSPLHF. In DNA form, the CDR3 reads TGTGCCAGCAGCGCTGCCGGGACAGGGGGTTCACCCCTCCACTTT.

The rearrangement links TRBV7-2 to TRBJ1-3; D uncertain. The CDR3 has 14 amino acids. Trimming pared 5 bases from V and 0 bases from J, leaving 8 bases between. The V gene's germline CDR1 is SGHTA and CDR2 FQGNSA. The CDR3 region has the DNA TGTGCCAGCAGCGGCACCCGCTCTGGAAACACCATATATTTT. The encoded protein is CASSGTRSGNTIYF.